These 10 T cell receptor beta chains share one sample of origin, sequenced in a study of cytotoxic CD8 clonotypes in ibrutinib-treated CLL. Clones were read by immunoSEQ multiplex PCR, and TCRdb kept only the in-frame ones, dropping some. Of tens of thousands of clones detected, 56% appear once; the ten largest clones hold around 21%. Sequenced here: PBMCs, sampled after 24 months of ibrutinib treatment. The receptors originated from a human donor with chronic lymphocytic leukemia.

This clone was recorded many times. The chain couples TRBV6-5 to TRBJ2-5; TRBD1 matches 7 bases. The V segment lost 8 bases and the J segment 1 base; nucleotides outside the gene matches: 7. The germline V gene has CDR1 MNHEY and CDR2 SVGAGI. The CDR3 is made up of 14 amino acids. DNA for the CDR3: TGTGCCAGCGGTACGGGACAGACCCAAGAGACCCAGTACTTC. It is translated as CASGTGQTQETQYF.

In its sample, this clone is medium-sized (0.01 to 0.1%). CDR3 bases: TGCGCCAGCAGCTTCCTGCCCGAGGCCGAGCAGTACGTC. Translating it yields CASSFLPEAEQYV. The chain is built from TRBV5-1 and TRBJ2-7; D is uncertain. V lost 2 bases and J lost 6, with 12 bases in between. Germline lookup yields CDR1 SGHRS and CDR2 YFSETQ. The CDR3 is 13 amino acids.

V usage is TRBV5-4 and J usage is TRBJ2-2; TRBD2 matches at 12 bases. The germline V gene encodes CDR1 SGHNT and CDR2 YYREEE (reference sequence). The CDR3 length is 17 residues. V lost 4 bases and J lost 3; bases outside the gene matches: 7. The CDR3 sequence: CASSQVGTSGYTGELFF. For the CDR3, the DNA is TGTGCCAGCAGCCAAGTGGGGACTAGCGGGTACACCGGGGAGCTGTTTTTT. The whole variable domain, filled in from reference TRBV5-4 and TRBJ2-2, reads ETGVTQSPTHLIKTRGQQVTLRCSSQSGHNTVSWYQQALGQGPQFIFQYYREEENGRGNFPPRFSGLQFPNYSSELNVNALELDDSALYLCASSQVGTSGYTGELFFGEGSRLTVL.

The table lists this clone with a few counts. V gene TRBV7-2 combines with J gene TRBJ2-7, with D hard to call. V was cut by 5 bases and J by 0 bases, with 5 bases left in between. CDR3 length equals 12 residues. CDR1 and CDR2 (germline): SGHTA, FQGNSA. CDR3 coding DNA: TGTGCCAGCAGCCAGAGCTCCTACGAGCAGTACTTC. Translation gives CASSQSSYEQYF.

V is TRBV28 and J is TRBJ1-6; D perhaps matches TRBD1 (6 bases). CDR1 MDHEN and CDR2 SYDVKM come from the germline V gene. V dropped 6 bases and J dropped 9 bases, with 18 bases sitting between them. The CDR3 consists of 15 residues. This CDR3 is CASRPPRGAGSPLHF. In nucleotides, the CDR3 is TGTGCCAGCAGGCCTCCCCGGGGGGCAGGTTCACCCCTCCACTTT. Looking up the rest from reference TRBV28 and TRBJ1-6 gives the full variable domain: DVKVTQSSRYLVKRTGEKVFLECVQDMDHENMFWYRQDPGLGLRLIYFSYDVKMKEKGDIPEGYSVSREKKERFSLILESASTNQTSMYLCASRPPRGAGSPLHFGNGTRLTVT.

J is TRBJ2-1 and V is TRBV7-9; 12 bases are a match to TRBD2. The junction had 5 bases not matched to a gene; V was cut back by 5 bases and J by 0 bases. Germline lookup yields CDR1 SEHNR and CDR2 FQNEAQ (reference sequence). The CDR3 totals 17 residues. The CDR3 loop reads CASSRGTSGRSYNEQFF. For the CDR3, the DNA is TGTGCCAGCAGCCGAGGGACTAGCGGGCGCTCCTACAATGAGCAGTTCTTC.

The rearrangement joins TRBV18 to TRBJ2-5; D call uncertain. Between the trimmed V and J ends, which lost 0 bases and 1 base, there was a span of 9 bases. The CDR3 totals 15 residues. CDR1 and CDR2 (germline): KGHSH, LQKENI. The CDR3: CASSPPIAAQETQYF. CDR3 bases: TGTGCCAGCTCACCACCGATCGCAGCCCAAGAGACCCAGTACTTC.

CDR3 region: CASSLGHTNTGELFF. DNA of the CDR3: TGCGCCAGCAGCTTGGGGCACACTAACACCGGGGAGCTGTTTTTT. The V call is TRBV5-1, the J call TRBJ2-2; D is unclear. V gave up 0 bases and J gave up 2 bases, with 8 bases separating them. In germline, CDR1 is SGHRS, CDR2 YFSETQ. The CDR3 spans 15 residues.

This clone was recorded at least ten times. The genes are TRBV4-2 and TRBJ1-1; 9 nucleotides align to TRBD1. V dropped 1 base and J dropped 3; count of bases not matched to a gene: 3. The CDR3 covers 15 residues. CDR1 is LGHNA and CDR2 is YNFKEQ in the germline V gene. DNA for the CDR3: TGTGCCAGCAGCCAAGCGACAGGGGGACACACTGAAGCTTTCTTT. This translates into CASSQATGGHTEAFF.

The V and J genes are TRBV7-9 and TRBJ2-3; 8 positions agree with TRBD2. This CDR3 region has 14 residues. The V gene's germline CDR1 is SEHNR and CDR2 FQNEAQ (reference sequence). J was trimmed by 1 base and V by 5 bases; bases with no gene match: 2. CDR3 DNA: TGTGCCAGCAGCAGAGCGGGGGGCACAGATACGCAGTATTTT. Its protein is CASSRAGGTDTQYF.